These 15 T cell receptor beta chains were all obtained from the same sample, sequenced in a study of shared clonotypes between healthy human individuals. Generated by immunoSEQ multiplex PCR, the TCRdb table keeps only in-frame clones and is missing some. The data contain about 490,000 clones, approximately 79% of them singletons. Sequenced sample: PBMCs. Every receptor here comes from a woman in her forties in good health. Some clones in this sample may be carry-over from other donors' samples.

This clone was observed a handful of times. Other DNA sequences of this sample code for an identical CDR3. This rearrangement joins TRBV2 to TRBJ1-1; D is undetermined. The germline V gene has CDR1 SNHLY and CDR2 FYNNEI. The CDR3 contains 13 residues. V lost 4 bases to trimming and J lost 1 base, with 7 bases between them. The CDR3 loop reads CASSVEGNTEAFF. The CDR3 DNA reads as TGTGCCAGCAGTGTGGAGGGGAACACTGAAGCTTTCTTT.

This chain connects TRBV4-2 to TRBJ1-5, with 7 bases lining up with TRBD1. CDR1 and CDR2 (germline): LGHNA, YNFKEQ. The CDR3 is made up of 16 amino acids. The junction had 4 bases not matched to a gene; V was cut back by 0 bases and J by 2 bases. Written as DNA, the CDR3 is TGTGCCAGCAGCCAAGATCCCGGACAGGGCAATCAGCCCCAGCATTTT. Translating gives CASSQDPGQGNQPQHF.

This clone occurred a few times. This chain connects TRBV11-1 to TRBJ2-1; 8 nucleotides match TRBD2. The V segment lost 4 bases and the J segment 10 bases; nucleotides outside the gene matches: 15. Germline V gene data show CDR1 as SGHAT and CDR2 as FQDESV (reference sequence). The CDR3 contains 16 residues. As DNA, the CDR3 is TGTGCCAGCAGCTCACCCTGGGTTAGCGGGAAATCGGAGCAGTTCTTC. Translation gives CASSSPWVSGKSEQFF.

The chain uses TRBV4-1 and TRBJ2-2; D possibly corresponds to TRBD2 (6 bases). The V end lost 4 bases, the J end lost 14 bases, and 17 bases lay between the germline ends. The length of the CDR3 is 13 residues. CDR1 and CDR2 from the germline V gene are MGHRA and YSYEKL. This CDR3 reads CASSRREGEDLFF. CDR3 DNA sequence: TGCGCCAGCAGCCGGCGGGAAGGAGAGGACCTGTTTTTT.

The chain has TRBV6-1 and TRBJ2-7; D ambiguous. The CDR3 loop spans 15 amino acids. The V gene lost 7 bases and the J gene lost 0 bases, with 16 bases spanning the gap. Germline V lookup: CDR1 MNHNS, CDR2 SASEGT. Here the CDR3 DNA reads TGTGCCAGCAAGGGTAGTCCCCAAGGCTCCTACGAGCAGTACTTC. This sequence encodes CASKGSPQGSYEQYF.

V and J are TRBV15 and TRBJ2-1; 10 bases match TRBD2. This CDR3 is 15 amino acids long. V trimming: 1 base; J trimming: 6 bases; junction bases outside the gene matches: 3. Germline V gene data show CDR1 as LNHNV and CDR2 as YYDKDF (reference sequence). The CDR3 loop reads CATSRGTSGTNEQFF. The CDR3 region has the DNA TGTGCCACCAGCAGAGGGACTAGCGGCACCAATGAGCAGTTCTTC.

Here the CDR3 DNA reads TGTGCCAGCAGTACAACAGGGTACACTGAAGCTTTCTTT. Translating it yields CASSTTGYTEAFF. This rearrangement joins TRBV2 to TRBJ1-1; possible D gene TRBD1, 6 bases. Germline CDR1 reads SNHLY; CDR2 reads FYNNEI. Trimming left V 5 bases short and J 3 bases short, with 10 bases between. CDR3 size: 13 residues.

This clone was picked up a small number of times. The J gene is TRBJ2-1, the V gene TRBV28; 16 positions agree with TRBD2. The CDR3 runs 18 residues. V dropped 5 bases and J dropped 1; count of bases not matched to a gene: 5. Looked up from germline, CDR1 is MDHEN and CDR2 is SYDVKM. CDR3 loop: CASSGGLAGGPSYNEQFF. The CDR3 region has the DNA TGTGCCAGCAGTGGGGGACTAGCGGGAGGGCCGTCCTACAATGAGCAGTTCTTC.

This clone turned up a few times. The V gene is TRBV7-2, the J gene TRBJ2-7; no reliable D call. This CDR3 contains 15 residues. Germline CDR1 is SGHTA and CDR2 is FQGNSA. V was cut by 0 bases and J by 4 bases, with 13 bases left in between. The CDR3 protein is CASSLAGSPQYEQYF. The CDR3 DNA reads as TGTGCCAGCAGCTTAGCGGGGTCCCCCCAATACGAGCAGTACTTC. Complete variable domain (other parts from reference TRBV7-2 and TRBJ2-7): GAGVSQSPSNKVTEKGKDVELRCDPISGHTALYWYRQSLGQGLEFLIYFQGNSAPDKSGLPSDRFSAERTGGSVSTLTIQRTQQEDSAVYLCASSLAGSPQYEQYFGPGTRLTVT.

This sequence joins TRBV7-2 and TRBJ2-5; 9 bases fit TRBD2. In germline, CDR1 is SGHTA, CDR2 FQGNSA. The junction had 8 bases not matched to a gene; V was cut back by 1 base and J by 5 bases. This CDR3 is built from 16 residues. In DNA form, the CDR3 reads TGTGCCAGCAGCTTAGAAGCGGGAGGCCGATGGGAGACCCAGTACTTC. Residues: CASSLEAGGRWETQYF.

The chain's CDR3 is CASGGQSNQPQHF. For the CDR3, the DNA is TGTGCCAGCGGTGGGCAGAGCAATCAGCCCCAGCATTTT. The gene calls are TRBV2 and TRBJ1-5; D is uncertain. This CDR3 is 13 amino acids long. Trimming stripped 8 bases from V and 1 base from J, with 9 bases between. The germline CDR1 and CDR2 sequences are SNHLY and FYNNEI.

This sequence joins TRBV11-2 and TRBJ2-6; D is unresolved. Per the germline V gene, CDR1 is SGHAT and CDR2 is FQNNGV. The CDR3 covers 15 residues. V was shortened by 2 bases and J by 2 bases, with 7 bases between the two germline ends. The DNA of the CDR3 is TGTGCCAGCAGCTTAAGTTGGGCTGGGGCCAACGTCCTGACTTTC. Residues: CASSLSWAGANVLTF.

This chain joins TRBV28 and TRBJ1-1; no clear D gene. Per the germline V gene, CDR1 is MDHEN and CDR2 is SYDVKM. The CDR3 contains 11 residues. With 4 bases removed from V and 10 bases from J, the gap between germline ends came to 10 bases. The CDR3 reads CASSSSLLAFF. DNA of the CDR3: TGTGCCAGCAGTTCCTCCCTTTTAGCTTTCTTT.

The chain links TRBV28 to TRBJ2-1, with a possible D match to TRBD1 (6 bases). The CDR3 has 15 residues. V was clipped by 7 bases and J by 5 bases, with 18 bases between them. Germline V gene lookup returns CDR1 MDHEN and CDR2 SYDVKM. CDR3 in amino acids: CASTPGRGSDNEQFF. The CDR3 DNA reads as TGTGCCAGCACCCCGGGCAGGGGTTCGGACAATGAGCAGTTCTTC.

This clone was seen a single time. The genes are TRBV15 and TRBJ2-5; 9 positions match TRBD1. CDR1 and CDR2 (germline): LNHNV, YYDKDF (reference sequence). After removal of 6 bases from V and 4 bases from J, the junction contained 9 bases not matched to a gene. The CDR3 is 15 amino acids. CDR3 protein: CATSRTQGAPETQYF. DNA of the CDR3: TGTGCCACCAGTCGAACACAGGGGGCCCCAGAGACCCAGTACTTC.